Below, one T cell receptor beta chain is given with its context. This sample stems from a study of blood T cell repertoires in COVID-19. Study-wide context: Donors in the United States, Italy and Spain gave samples during acute or convalescent COVID-19.

The J segment lost 6 bases and the V segment lost 4 bases, leaving 8 bases of the junction unmatched. The CDR3 consists of 15 residues. Looked up from germline, CDR1 is SGHRS and CDR2 is YFSETQ. In the authors' workflow: Cell counts per sample came from amplifying reference gene primers. The table came from immunoSEQ multiplex PCR; TCRdb's copy has only in-frame clones and leaves some out. That table gives V, J and clone size, and the DNA gave D and trimming. The repertoire includes some 220,000 clones, more than 75% of them detected once, and about 5% sits in the top ten. What was sequenced was peripheral blood. V and J are TRBV5-1 and TRBJ2-7; 12 bases fit TRBD2. This sequence was found in a woman between 65 and 79 years old with COVID-19, enrolled during active disease. The DNA of the CDR3 is TGCGCCAGCAGCGACGGACTAGCGGGATTAATCGAGCAGTACTTC. Translating gives CASSDGLAGLIEQYF.